These T cell receptor beta chains were read from a single sample in a study of T-cell memory formation after mild COVID-19. TCRdb processed the 5' RACE reads anew with MiXCR; each CDR3 protein has one entry. The data hold over 450,000 distinct CDR3 sequences, with about 20% observed a single time. Specimen: PBMCs or a T cell subset sorted from them (not recorded which). The source is an adult woman who had mild COVID-19 (a few samples of this study predate the infection). Cell type and time point are not known. CDR3s include the opening cysteine and the closing phenylalanine or tryptophan. A D gene is named only where the DNA matches it firmly. Size is stated for part of the rows, as once, few or many counts, or as a class when the clone is expanded.

CASSTTSGSPYNEQFF,TGTGCCAGCAGCACTACTAGCGGGAGTCCCTACAATGAGCAGTTCTTC,TRBJ2-1,-,-,TRBV21-1
CASSLGRTVASYEQYF,TGTGCCAGCAGCCTAGGCCGGACAGTCGCTTCCTACGAGCAGTACTTC,TRBJ2-7,-,-,TRBV7-9
CASSFHTGEGSYEQYF,TGTGCCAGCAGCTTCCACACCGGGGAGGGCTCCTACGAGCAGTACTTC,TRBJ2-7,few,TRBD2,TRBV11-3
CASSLATSGGGNQETQYF,TGTGCCAGCAGCTTAGCGACTAGCGGGGGGGGAAACCAAGAGACCCAGTACTTC,TRBJ2-5,-,TRBD2,TRBV7-2
CASTQGTDAYEQYF,TGTGCCAGCACCCAGGGGACTGACGCCTACGAGCAGTACTTC,TRBJ2-7,-,-,TRBV11-3
CASSDGRSRVGQDF,TGTGCCAGCAGTGACGGACGGTCTCGAGTCGGGCAAGACTTC,TRBJ2-7,-,-,TRBV25-1
CASSHPDNAGTSRRDTQYF,TGCGCCAGCAGCCACCCGGACAATGCCGGGACCAGCAGGAGAGATACGCAGTATTTT,TRBJ2-3,-,-,TRBV4-3
CASSTPIGGYTF,TGTGCCAGCTCAACACCAATCGGTGGCTACACCTTC,TRBJ1-2,once,-,TRBV18
CASSVSGGGEQYF,TGTGCCAGCAGCGTATCGGGAGGAGGCGAGCAGTACTTC,TRBJ2-7,few,TRBD2,TRBV9
CASSLNGGSNTGELFF,TGTGCCAGCAGCTTAAATGGGGGCTCGAACACCGGGGAGCTGTTTTTT,TRBJ2-2,few,-,TRBV7-3
CASKEGVGDGYTF,TGCGCCAGCAAGGAAGGGGTTGGCGATGGCTACACCTTC,TRBJ1-2,-,-,TRBV5-1
CASSARQGAGNTIYF,TGCGCCAGCAGCGCCAGACAGGGAGCTGGAAACACCATATATTTT,TRBJ1-3,few,TRBD1,TRBV5-1
CASSLVGIYNEQFF,TGTGCCAGCAGCTTAGTCGGGATCTACAATGAGCAGTTCTTC,TRBJ2-1,-,-,TRBV7-9
CASSLDLREGRDTQYF,TGTGCCAGCAGCTTAGATTTGCGGGAGGGCCGTGATACGCAGTATTTT,TRBJ2-3,-,TRBD2,TRBV11-2
CASSPTLGAGHQETQYF,TGTGCCAGCAGTCCTACACTGGGGGCAGGGCACCAAGAGACCCAGTACTTC,TRBJ2-5,many,-,TRBV12-3/TRBV12-4
CASTLFRDILNTGELFF,TGTGCCAGCACCTTATTCCGGGACATTTTGAACACCGGGGAGCTGTTTTTT,TRBJ2-2,-,-,TRBV11-2
CASSYSTGYEQYF,TGTGCCAGCAGTTACTCGACGGGATACGAGCAGTACTTC,TRBJ2-7,few,-,TRBV6-5
CASSAKDRGWGGLEETQYF,TGTGCCAGCAGCGCAAAGGACAGGGGGTGGGGTGGGTTAGAAGAGACCCAGTACTTC,TRBJ2-5,-,TRBD1,TRBV12-3/TRBV12-4
CASSLRDTSYEQYF,TGTGCCAGCAGCTTAAGGGACACCTCCTACGAGCAGTACTTC,TRBJ2-7,-,-,TRBV7-9
CASSSQGGYNEQFF,TGTGCCAGCAGCTCCCAGGGGGGATACAATGAGCAGTTCTTC,TRBJ2-1,-,-,TRBV5-6
CASTMGQPSNEKLFF,TGTGCCAGCACCATGGGACAGCCGTCTAATGAAAAACTGTTTTTT,TRBJ1-4,-,TRBD1,TRBV6-6
CASSVLAGSKNIQYF,TGCGCCAGCAGCGTACTAGCGGGGTCAAAAAACATTCAGTACTTC,TRBJ2-4,few,TRBD2,TRBV5-1
CATSDFRTGYTF,TGTGCCACCAGTGATTTCCGGACAGGCTACACCTTC,TRBJ1-2,few,-,TRBV24-1
CASSQDNSQLTEAFF,TGCGCCAGCAGCCAAGATAATAGCCAGCTCACTGAAGCTTTCTTT,TRBJ1-1,few,-,TRBV4-3
CASSPGSPPDTQYF,TGTGCCAGCAGCCCCGGGTCCCCCCCAGATACGCAGTATTTT,TRBJ2-3,few,-,TRBV5-5
CASSTGTSSYNEQFF,TGCGCCAGCAGCACCGGGACTAGCTCCTACAATGAGCAGTTCTTC,TRBJ2-1,many,TRBD2,TRBV5-1
CASSLASGFQETQYF,TGCGCCAGCAGCTTGGCTAGCGGATTCCAAGAGACCCAGTACTTC,TRBJ2-5,many,TRBD2,TRBV5-1
CASSKKGGNQPQHF,TGTGCCAGCAGCAAAAAGGGTGGCAATCAGCCCCAGCATTTT,TRBJ1-5,-,-,TRBV21-1
CSAPSWDRGNQPQHF,TGCAGTGCTCCTAGCTGGGACAGGGGGAATCAGCCCCAGCATTTT,TRBJ1-5,-,TRBD1,TRBV20-1
CASSQDRLAGVGNIQYF,TGTGCCAGCAGCCAAGATCGACTAGCGGGGGTGGGAAACATTCAGTACTTC,TRBJ2-4,few,TRBD2,TRBV3-1
CASGIQGSIYNEQFF,TGTGCCAGCGGCATCCAGGGGTCCATCTACAATGAGCAGTTCTTC,TRBJ2-1,-,-,TRBV6-2/TRBV6-3
CASSLGVGDIIIWQYF,TGTGCCAGCAGCTTAGGGGTGGGGGACATCATAATTTGGCAGTATTTT,TRBJ2-3,-,-,TRBV11-2
CASNLGVGGPEETQYF,TGTGCCAGCAACCTGGGGGTGGGGGGGCCGGAGGAGACCCAGTACTTC,TRBJ2-5,few,-,TRBV12-3/TRBV12-4
CASSPFRAGSSYNEQFF,TGTGCCAGCAGCCCGTTTCGGGCAGGGAGCTCCTACAATGAGCAGTTCTTC,TRBJ2-1,-,-,TRBV3-1
CASSTLLSAAFF,TGTGCCAGTAGTACCCTACTCTCGGCAGCTTTCTTT,TRBJ1-1,few,-,TRBV19
CASSLGREGRLYEQFF,TGTGCCAGCAGCTTAGGAAGAGAGGGTCGTTTGTATGAGCAGTTCTTC,TRBJ2-1,-,-,TRBV7-9
CASSLTSGPTYEQYF,TGTGCCAGCAGCTTGACTAGCGGACCAACCTACGAGCAGTACTTC,TRBJ2-7,-,TRBD2,TRBV11-3
CASSLGRRQETQYF,TGTGCCAGCAGTTTGGGACGACGACAAGAGACCCAGTACTTC,TRBJ2-5,-,-,TRBV12-3/TRBV12-4
CAGGQGGPYGYTF,TGTGCCGGGGGACAGGGGGGCCCGTATGGCTACACCTTC,TRBJ1-2,-,TRBD1,TRBV2
CASSFTGPEAFF,TGCGCCAGCAGTTTCACCGGTCCTGAAGCTTTCTTT,TRBJ1-1,few,-,TRBV23-1
CAWSLDKNTEAFF,TGTGCCTGGAGTTTGGATAAGAACACTGAAGCTTTCTTT,TRBJ1-1,few,-,TRBV30
CSGVPPGGTQQYF,TGCAGCGGAGTCCCACCGGGAGGGACACAGCAGTACTTC,TRBJ2-7,few,TRBD2,TRBV29-1
CASSYSTGQLSNQPQHF,TGTGCCAGCAGTTACTCAACTGGACAACTTAGCAATCAGCCCCAGCATTTT,TRBJ1-5,-,-,TRBV6-2/TRBV6-3
CASSLPPSHGGELFF,TGTGCCAGCAGCTTACCCCCATCCCACGGCGGGGAGCTGTTTTTT,TRBJ2-2,many,-,TRBV7-2
CATSRVIAAGFTDTQYF,TGTGCCACCAGCAGAGTAATTGCTGCGGGATTCACAGATACGCAGTATTTT,TRBJ2-3,-,-,TRBV15
CASSQVDGAYEQYF,TGCGCCAGCAGCCAAGTGGACGGTGCCTACGAGCAGTACTTC,TRBJ2-7,-,-,TRBV4-3
CASSPGTGELFF,TGTGCCAGCAGTCCGGGGACCGGGGAGCTGTTTTTT,TRBJ2-2,many,-,TRBV7-2
CASSSYTGSAYEQYF,TGTGCCAGCAGCTCCTATACAGGTTCCGCCTACGAGCAGTACTTC,TRBJ2-7,once,-,TRBV7-9
CASSWGQGSDEQYF,TGCGCCAGCAGCTGGGGACAGGGGTCGGACGAGCAGTACTTC,TRBJ2-7,few,TRBD1,TRBV5-1
CSADRTQETQYF,TGCAGTGCTGATAGGACCCAAGAGACCCAGTACTTC,TRBJ2-5,few,-,TRBV20-1
CSPKRSSYEQYF,TGCAGCCCGAAGAGAAGCTCCTACGAGCAGTACTTC,TRBJ2-7,-,-,TRBV20-1
CASSLSGVVNTGELFF,TGTGCCAGCAGCCTAAGCGGGGTGGTGAACACCGGGGAGCTGTTTTTT,TRBJ2-2,few,TRBD2,TRBV14
CASTTGAGTEAFF,TGTGCCAGCACTACGGGTGCGGGCACTGAAGCTTTCTTT,TRBJ1-1,-,-,TRBV18
CASSPGLAGPSTDTQYF,TGTGCCAGCAGTCCGGGACTAGCGGGCCCTAGCACAGATACGCAGTATTTT,TRBJ2-3,-,TRBD2,TRBV12-3/TRBV12-4
CSADRGGEKLFF,TGCAGTGCTGACAGGGGAGGTGAAAAACTGTTTTTT,TRBJ1-4,few,TRBD1,TRBV20-1
CSVPAGTVNEKLFF,TGCAGTGTACCCGCCGGGACAGTCAATGAAAAACTGTTTTTT,TRBJ1-4,-,TRBD1,TRBV20-1
CASSYGFEAFF,TGCGCCAGCAGCTACGGATTTGAAGCTTTCTTT,TRBJ1-1,many,-,TRBV5-1
CASSRRDRDYESPLHF,TGTGCCAGCAGCCGCCGGGACAGGGATTATGAATCACCCCTCCACTTT,TRBJ1-6,-,TRBD1,TRBV14
CAWSVGGGGTDTQYF,TGTGCCTGGAGTGTTGGAGGGGGCGGCACAGATACGCAGTATTTT,TRBJ2-3,-,-,TRBV30
CASSPINRGGGQAFF,TGTGCCAGTAGCCCCATCAATCGTGGAGGGGGACAAGCTTTCTTT,TRBJ1-1,-,-,TRBV19